This TCR beta chain was captured in a study of CD8 T cells in Susac syndrome. The control group consisted of healthy donors matched for age and sex. TEMRA cells were FACS-enriched, and CD8+ and CD4+ T cells were isolated negatively. Trimming took 6 bases from V and 4 from J, leaving 13 bases between them. Germline CDR1 is SQVTM and CDR2 is ANQGSEA. The CDR3 is made up of 13 amino acids. Reverse transcription of roughly 0.45 to 1 ug RNA used random hexamers. The CDR3 of TCR beta was amplified by immunoSEQ multiplex PCR across 54 Vbeta and 13 Jbeta. TCRdb recomputed calls from the immunoSEQ multiplex PCR reads with MiXCR, one row per CDR3 protein. The sample lists some 180,000 distinct CDR3 sequences, about 94% occurring once.

Sequencing was done on a sample of CD4+ T cells from PBMCs. This chain connects TRBV29-1 to TRBJ2-1; tentative D call: TRBD2 (5 bases). This TCR was recovered from a human donor in good health. DNA for the CDR3: TGCAGCGTCGGGGATAGCGTTTACAATGAGCAGTTCTTC. This encodes CSVGDSVYNEQFF.